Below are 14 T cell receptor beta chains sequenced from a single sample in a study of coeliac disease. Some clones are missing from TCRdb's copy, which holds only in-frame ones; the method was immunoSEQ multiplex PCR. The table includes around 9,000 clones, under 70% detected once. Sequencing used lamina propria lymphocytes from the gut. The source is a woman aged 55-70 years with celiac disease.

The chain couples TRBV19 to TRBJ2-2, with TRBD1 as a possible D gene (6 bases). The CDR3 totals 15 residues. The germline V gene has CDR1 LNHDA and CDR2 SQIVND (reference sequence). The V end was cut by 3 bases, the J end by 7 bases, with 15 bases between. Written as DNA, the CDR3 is TGTGCCAGTAGTATGGCAGGGGAAAGTGGCGGGGAGCTGTTTTTT. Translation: CASSMAGESGGELFF.

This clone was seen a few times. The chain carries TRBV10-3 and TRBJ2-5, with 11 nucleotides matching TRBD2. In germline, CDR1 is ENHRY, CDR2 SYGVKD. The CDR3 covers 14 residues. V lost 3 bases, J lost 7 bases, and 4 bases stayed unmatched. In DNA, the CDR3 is TGTGCCATCAGTGAACTAGCGGGAGTGGTGACCCAGTACTTC. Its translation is CAISELAGVVTQYF.

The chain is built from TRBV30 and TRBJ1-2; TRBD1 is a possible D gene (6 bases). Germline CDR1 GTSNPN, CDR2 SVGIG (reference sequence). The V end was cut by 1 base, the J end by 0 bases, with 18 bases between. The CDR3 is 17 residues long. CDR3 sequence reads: CAWSAVGQRGSNYGYTF. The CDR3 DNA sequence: TGTGCCTGGAGTGCTGTAGGACAGAGGGGATCTAACTATGGCTACACCTTC.

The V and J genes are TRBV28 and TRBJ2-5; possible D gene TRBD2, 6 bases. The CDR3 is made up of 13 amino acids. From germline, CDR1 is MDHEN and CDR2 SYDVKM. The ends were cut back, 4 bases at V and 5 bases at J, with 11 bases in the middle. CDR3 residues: CASSSGTDETQYF. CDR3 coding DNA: TGTGCCAGCAGTTCCGGGACTGACGAGACCCAGTACTTC. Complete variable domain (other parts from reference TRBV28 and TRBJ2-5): DVKVTQSSRYLVKRTGEKVFLECVQDMDHENMFWYRQDPGLGLRLIYFSYDVKMKEKGDIPEGYSVSREKKERFSLILESASTNQTSMYLCASSSGTDETQYFGPGTRLLVL.

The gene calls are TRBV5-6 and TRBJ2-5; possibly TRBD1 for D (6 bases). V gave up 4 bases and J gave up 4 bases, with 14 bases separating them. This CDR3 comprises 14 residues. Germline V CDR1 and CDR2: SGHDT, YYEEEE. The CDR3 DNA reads TGTGCCAGCAGCGACAGGCTGTGGGTAGAGACCCAGTACTTC. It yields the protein CASSDRLWVETQYF. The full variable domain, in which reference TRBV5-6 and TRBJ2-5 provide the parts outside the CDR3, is DAGVTQSPTHLIKTRGQQVTLRCSPKSGHDTVSWYQQALGQGPQFIFQYYEEEERQRGNFPDRFSGHQFPNYSSELNVNALLLGDSALYLCASSDRLWVETQYFGPGTRLLVL.

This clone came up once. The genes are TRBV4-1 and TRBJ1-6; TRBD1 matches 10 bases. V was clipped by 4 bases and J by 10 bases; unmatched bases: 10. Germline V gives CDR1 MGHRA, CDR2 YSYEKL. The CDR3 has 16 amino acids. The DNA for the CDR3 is TGCGCCAGCAGCCGGCGGCCCGGGACAGGGGACTCACCCCTCCACTTT. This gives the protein CASSRRPGTGDSPLHF.

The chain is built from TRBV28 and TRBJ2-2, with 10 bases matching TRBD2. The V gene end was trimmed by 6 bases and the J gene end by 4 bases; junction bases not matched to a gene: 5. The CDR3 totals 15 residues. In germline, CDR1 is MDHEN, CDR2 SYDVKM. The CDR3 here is CASRTSGAGTGELFF. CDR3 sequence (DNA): TGTGCCAGCAGAACTAGCGGGGCGGGCACCGGGGAGCTGTTTTTT.

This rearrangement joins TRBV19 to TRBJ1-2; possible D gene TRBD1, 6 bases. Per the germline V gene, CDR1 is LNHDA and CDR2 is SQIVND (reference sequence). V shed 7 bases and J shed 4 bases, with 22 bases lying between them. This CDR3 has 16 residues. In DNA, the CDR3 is TGTGCCAGTAATGTCAAGGGGGACCGGAGAGGCTATGGCTACACCTTC. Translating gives CASNVKGDRRGYGYTF.

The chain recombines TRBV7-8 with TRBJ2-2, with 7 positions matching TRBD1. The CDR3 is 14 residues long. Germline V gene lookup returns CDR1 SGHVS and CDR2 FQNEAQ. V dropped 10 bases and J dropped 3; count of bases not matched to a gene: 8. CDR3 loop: CANQDRVDTGELFF. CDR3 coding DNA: TGTGCCAACCAAGACAGGGTCGACACCGGGGAGCTGTTTTTT.

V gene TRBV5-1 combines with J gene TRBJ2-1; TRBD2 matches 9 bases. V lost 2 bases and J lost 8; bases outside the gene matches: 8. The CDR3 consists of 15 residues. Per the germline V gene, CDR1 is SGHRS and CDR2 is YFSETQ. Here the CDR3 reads CASSFGGGGYDEQFF. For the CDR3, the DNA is TGCGCCAGCAGCTTCGGCGGGGGGGGATATGATGAGCAGTTCTTC.

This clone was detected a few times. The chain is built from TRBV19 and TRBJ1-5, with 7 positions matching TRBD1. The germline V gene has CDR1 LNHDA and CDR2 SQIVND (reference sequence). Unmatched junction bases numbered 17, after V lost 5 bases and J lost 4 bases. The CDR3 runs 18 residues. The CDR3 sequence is CASSYQPITGVRNQPQHF. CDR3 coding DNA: TGTGCCAGTAGTTACCAACCCATTACAGGGGTCCGTAATCAGCCCCAGCATTTT.

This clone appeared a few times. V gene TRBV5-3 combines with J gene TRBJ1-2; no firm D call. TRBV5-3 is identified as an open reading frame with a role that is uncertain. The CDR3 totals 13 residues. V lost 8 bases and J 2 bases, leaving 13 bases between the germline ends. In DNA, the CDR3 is TGTGCCAGCAGGCTCGGCTACAACTATGGCTACACCTTC. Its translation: CASRLGYNYGYTF.

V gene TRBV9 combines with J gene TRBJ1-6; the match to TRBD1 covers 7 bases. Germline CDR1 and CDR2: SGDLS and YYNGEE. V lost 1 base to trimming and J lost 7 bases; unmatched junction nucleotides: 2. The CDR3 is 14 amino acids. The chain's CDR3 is CASSVRGQNSPLHF. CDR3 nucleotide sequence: TGTGCCAGCAGCGTAAGGGGACAGAATTCACCCCTCCACTTT.

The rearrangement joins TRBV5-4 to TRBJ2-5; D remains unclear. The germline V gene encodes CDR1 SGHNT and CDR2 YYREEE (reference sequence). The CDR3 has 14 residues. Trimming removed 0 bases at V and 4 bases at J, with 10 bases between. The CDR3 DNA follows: TGTGCCAGCAGCTTGGTGGCTAGTGTAGAGACCCAGTACTTC. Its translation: CASSLVASVETQYF.